The T cell receptor (beta chain) described here comes from a study of cytomegalovirus exposure and HLA in healthy donors. Study results and caveats: It was likely that a cluster of highly shared sequence variants was a sequencing artifact. In an earlier analysis, in approximately 570 donors, most V segments appeared productive either ~87% or ~30% of the time.

A note on this clone: Its specificity is not known.

In the PCR, 60 Vbeta and 13 Jbeta primers were used. Sequenced by immunoSEQ multiplex PCR; TCRdb stores in-frame clones only, minus some. The sample yields about 200,000 clones, around 80% seen once. The CDR3 runs 18 residues. J lost 2 bases, V lost 7 bases, and 20 bases had no gene match. Germline CDR1 is SQVTM and CDR2 is ANQGSEA. The receptor's source is a woman in her 30s in good health and CMV-seropositive. The chain links TRBV29-1 to TRBJ2-1; 7 nucleotides agree with TRBD2. The sample consisted of PBMCs. The CDR3 is CSGTPGLPSFGTYNEQFF. CDR3 nucleotides: TGCAGCGGCACTCCGGGACTACCATCCTTTGGGACCTACAATGAGCAGTTCTTC.